Presented here are 26 T cell receptor beta chains from one specimen sequenced in a study of blood T cell repertoires in COVID-19. Profiling relied on immunoSEQ multiplex PCR, and the TCRdb table lists in-frame clones only, not all of them. Here the sample spans around 77,000 clones, roughly 90% being singletons. What was sequenced was peripheral blood. All receptors derive from a woman aged 55 to 70 with active COVID-19.

The V call is TRBV4-2, the J call TRBJ2-3, with TRBD2 matching over 12 bases. Germline V gene lookup returns CDR1 LGHNA and CDR2 YNFKEQ. This CDR3 has 16 residues. The V and J ends lost 4 bases and 6 bases, in that order; junction bases with no gene match: 8. CDR3 loop: CASSPPLAGGRDTQYF. The DNA for the CDR3 is TGTGCCAGCAGCCCCCCCCTAGCGGGAGGGCGTGATACGCAGTATTTT.

The chain has TRBV30 and TRBJ2-7; TRBD2 matches at 10 bases. Germline V CDR1 and CDR2: GTSNPN, SVGIG (reference sequence). CDR3 length equals 13 residues. V trimming: 3 bases; J trimming: 8 bases; junction bases outside the gene matches: 7. The CDR3 sequence: CAWSLGGLAQQYF. CDR3 bases: TGTGCCTGGAGCCTAGGGGGACTAGCGCAGCAGTACTTC.

This clone was detected a few times. Germline and junction disagree at one end, which may indicate a read error. V and J are TRBV15 and TRBJ2-4; D perhaps matches TRBD2 (7 bases). CDR3 length: 13 residues. Germline V lookup: CDR1 LNHNV, CDR2 YYDKDF (reference sequence). CDR3 in amino acids: CATSRDRGAQKHF. The CDR3 bases are TGTGCCACCAGCAGAGATCGGGGGGCGCAGAAACACTTC.

DNA of the CDR3: TGTGCCAGCAGTGATTTCGGGGTAGCCGCAGATACGCAGTATTTT. Its translation is CASSDFGVAADTQYF. V gene TRBV2 combines with J gene TRBJ2-3, with a possible D match to TRBD2 (5 bases). The V end lost 3 bases, the J end lost 4 bases, and 14 bases lay between the germline ends. Germline values: CDR1 SNHLY, CDR2 FYNNEI. The CDR3 has 15 residues.

CDR3 nucleotides: TGTGCCAGCAGCTCCCAGGGGTTTAATAAGGATGAGCAGTTCTTC. Translated: CASSSQGFNKDEQFF. J is TRBJ2-1 and V is TRBV7-2; TRBD1 is a possible D gene (6 bases). There are 15 residues in the CDR3. Germline CDR1 SGHTA, CDR2 FQGNSA. V lost 4 bases and J lost 8, with 18 bases in between.

This clone was counted once. The V gene is TRBV7-6, the J gene TRBJ2-3; 8 nucleotides align to TRBD2. The J segment lost 2 bases and the V segment lost 4 bases, leaving 5 bases of the junction unmatched. Looked up from germline, CDR1 is SGHVS and CDR2 is FNYEAQ. The CDR3 totals 15 residues. The CDR3 region is CASSSGLGVTDTQYF. In DNA form, the CDR3 reads TGTGCCAGCAGCTCGGGACTAGGGGTCACAGATACGCAGTATTTT.

The gene calls are TRBV4-2 and TRBJ2-7; D unclear. The V gene's germline CDR1 is LGHNA and CDR2 YNFKEQ. The CDR3 runs 14 residues. The ends were cut back, 5 bases at V and 2 bases at J, with 13 bases in the middle. CDR3 amino acids: CASSSRPGPYEQYF. DNA for the CDR3: TGTGCCAGCAGCAGTAGACCAGGTCCCTACGAGCAGTACTTC.

The J gene is TRBJ2-1, the V gene TRBV30; TRBD2 aligns across 7 bases. The CDR3 contains 19 residues. Germline V gene lookup returns CDR1 GTSNPN and CDR2 SVGIG (reference sequence). Trimming took 1 base from V and 5 from J; bases not matched to a gene: 20. The CDR3 bases are TGTGCCTGGAGTGCCGTCAGCGGGAAGGGCCCACGGGCCCACAATGAGCAGTTCTTC. This gives the protein CAWSAVSGKGPRAHNEQFF.

This clone was found a few times. J is TRBJ2-4 and V is TRBV7-2; possible D gene TRBD1, 5 bases. CDR3 length equals 13 residues. The germline V and J ends were trimmed by 10 bases and 6 bases, with 16 bases remaining between them. Germline V CDR1 and CDR2: SGHTA, FQGNSA. The CDR3 sequence: CATELGQGNIQYF. CDR3 coding DNA: TGTGCCACAGAATTAGGGCAGGGAAACATTCAGTACTTC.

This clone was seen once. CDR3 amino acids: CASSPPSGTGGDNEQFF. The CDR3 nucleotides are TGTGCCAGCTCACCACCGAGCGGGACAGGGGGGGACAATGAGCAGTTCTTC. The rearrangement joins TRBV18 to TRBJ2-1; 11 positions agree with TRBD1. CDR1 is KGHSH and CDR2 is LQKENI in the germline V gene. CDR3 length: 17 amino acids. The V gene end was trimmed by 0 bases and the J gene end by 5 bases; junction bases not matched to a gene: 6.

The chain combines TRBV14 with TRBJ2-5; TRBD2 matches 9 bases. Trimming cost V 4 bases and J 4 bases; bases outside gene matches: 13. The germline gives CDR1 SGHDN, CDR2 FVKESK. The CDR3 contains 17 residues. DNA of the CDR3: TGTGCCAGCAGCCCCCACCGCATAGCGGGAGTATCAGAGACCCAGTACTTC. Its protein is CASSPHRIAGVSETQYF.

The V and J genes are TRBV5-1 and TRBJ2-1; D perhaps matches TRBD2 (5 bases). The CDR3 has 12 residues. Per the germline V gene, CDR1 is SGHRS and CDR2 is YFSETQ. V shed 4 bases and J shed 9 bases, with 11 bases lying between them. The CDR3 region has the DNA TGCGCCAGCAGCAACATGCGGGCTGAGCAGTTCTTC. Its translation: CASSNMRAEQFF.

This clone occurred a few times. This rearrangement joins TRBV7-9 to TRBJ2-7; TRBD2 aligns across 9 bases. Unmatched junction bases numbered 6, after V lost 5 bases and J lost 7 bases. Germline V lookup: CDR1 SEHNR, CDR2 FQNEAQ (reference sequence). The CDR3 has 13 residues. The CDR3 sequence is CASSGGRALEQYF. The CDR3 nucleotides read TGTGCCAGCAGCGGCGGGAGGGCCTTGGAGCAGTACTTC.

The chain recombines TRBV5-1 with TRBJ2-6, with a possible D match to TRBD1 (7 bases). The CDR3 has 18 residues. Germline V lookup: CDR1 SGHRS, CDR2 YFSETQ. The V gene lost 0 bases and the J gene lost 3 bases, with 16 bases spanning the gap. CDR3 coding DNA: TGCGCCAGCAGCTTGGTCCAGGGGGGCCTAAGTGGGGCCAACGTCCTGACTTTC. Translation gives CASSLVQGGLSGANVLTF.

The gene calls are TRBV30 and TRBJ1-4, with D unresolved. The CDR3 is 13 amino acids. V was cut by 3 bases and J by 6 bases, with 11 bases left in between. Germline CDR1 GTSNPN, CDR2 SVGIG (reference sequence). This CDR3 reads CAWSPEVDEKLFF. CDR3 bases: TGTGCCTGGAGCCCCGAGGTGGATGAAAAACTGTTTTTT.

The rearrangement uses TRBV3-1 (or the pseudogene TRBV3-2) and TRBJ2-7, with D perhaps matching TRBD1 (5 bases). From germline, CDR1 is LGHDT and CDR2 YNNKEL (reference sequence). The length of the CDR3 is 12 residues. V was clipped by 5 bases and J by 4 bases, with 9 bases between them. CDR3 coding DNA: TGTGCCAGCAGCGATCAGGGTTACGAGCAGTACTTC. Translation: CASSDQGYEQYF.

This clone was counted a single time. The rearrangement joins TRBV21-1 to TRBJ1-5. TRBV21-1 is recorded as a pseudogene. CDR3 size: 15 residues. The CDR3 DNA sequence: TGTGCCAGCAGCAAAGTGAGGATTAGCAATCAGCCCCAGCATTTT. This sequence encodes CASSKVRISNQPQHF.

This rearrangement joins TRBV6-5 to TRBJ2-4; 7 bases are a match to TRBD1. J was trimmed by 0 bases and V by 5 bases; bases with no gene match: 1. The CDR3 spans 14 residues. CDR1 is MNHEY and CDR2 is SVGAGI in the germline V gene. For the CDR3, the DNA is TGTGCCAGCAGTCGACAGGGAGCCAAAAACATTCAGTACTTC. This gives the protein CASSRQGAKNIQYF.

The genes are TRBV2 and TRBJ1-1, with no clear D. CDR3 length: 13 amino acids. Per germline, CDR1 SNHLY and CDR2 FYNNEI. Deletions cut 4 bases from V and 1 base from J, with 7 bases between. The CDR3 DNA is TGTGCCAGCAGTGTCGAACAGAACACTGAAGCTTTCTTT. It is translated as CASSVEQNTEAFF.

J is TRBJ2-4 and V is TRBV3-1 (or the pseudogene TRBV3-2), with 9 bases aligning to TRBD2. There are 17 residues in the CDR3. The V and J ends lost 6 bases and 3 bases, in that order; junction bases with no gene match: 12. Germline CDR1 is LGHDT and CDR2 is YNNKEL (reference sequence). The chain's CDR3 is CASSRAGGGSGKNIQYF. Here the CDR3 DNA reads TGTGCCAGCAGTCGAGCGGGGGGCGGTTCTGGCAAAAACATTCAGTACTTC.

The chain joins TRBV6-5 to TRBJ2-7; TRBD1 might be the D (5 bases). The ends were cut back, 6 bases at V and 1 base at J, with 16 bases in the middle. Per the germline V gene, CDR1 is MNHEY and CDR2 is SVGAGI. The CDR3 sequence is 15 residues long. CDR3 in DNA: TGTGCCAGCAGGGACCAGGGAATTTTATCCTACGAGCAGTACTTC. It codes for CASRDQGILSYEQYF.

A word on this clone: Relative to the germline gene, one junction end is altered; a read error may explain this. The chain couples TRBV5-1 to TRBJ2-7; 12 bases align to TRBD2. The CDR3 has 14 residues. In germline, CDR1 is SGHRS, CDR2 YFSETQ. The CDR3 loop is CASRLELAGGEQYF. Here the CDR3 DNA reads TGCGCCAGCAGATTGGAACTAGCGGGAGGCGAGCAGTACTTC. Full variable domain (missing parts from reference TRBV5-1 and TRBJ2-7): KAGVTQTPRYLIKTRGQQVTLSCSPISGHRSVSWYQQTPGQGLQFLFEYFSETQRNKGNFPGRFSGRQFSNSRSEMNVSTLELGDSALYLCASRLELAGGEQYFGPGTRLTVT.

The V call is TRBV9, the J call TRBJ2-3; possibly TRBD2 for D (6 bases). There are 14 residues in the CDR3. The V gene's germline CDR1 is SGDLS and CDR2 YYNGEE. V was pared by 2 bases and J by 6 bases, with 13 bases between. The CDR3 coding sequence is TGTGCCAGCAGCGTCCGGGGGAGCTTTGATACGCAGTATTTT. It encodes CASSVRGSFDTQYF. The complete variable domain, with remaining parts taken from reference TRBV9 and TRBJ2-3, reads DSGVTQTPKHLITATGQRVTLRCSPRSGDLSVYWYQQSLDQGLQFLIQYYNGEERAKGNILERFSAQQFPDLHSELNLSSLELGDSALYFCASSVRGSFDTQYFGPGTRLTVL.

The rearrangement uses TRBV12-3 or TRBV12-4 and TRBJ2-5; D gene ambiguous. V was pared by 6 bases and J by 5 bases, with 10 bases between. The CDR3 totals 12 residues. In DNA form, the CDR3 reads TGTGCCAGCAGCTTGGTGGGCGAGACCCAGTACTTC. This sequence encodes CASSLVGETQYF.

CDR3 sequence: CASSLGLAGGPRTDTQYF. The CDR3 DNA sequence: TGCGCCAGCAGCTTAGGACTAGCGGGAGGGCCCCGCACAGATACGCAGTATTTT. The chain carries TRBV5-1 and TRBJ2-3; 15 bases match TRBD2. Germline CDR1 SGHRS, CDR2 YFSETQ. With V trimmed by 2 bases and J by 1 base, 5 bases remained unmatched. The CDR3 loop spans 18 amino acids.

The rearrangement uses TRBV7-2 and TRBJ1-5; perhaps TRBD1 as D (5 bases). CDR3 length equals 15 residues. Germline-derived CDR1 and CDR2 are SGHTA and FQGNSA. V shed 7 bases and J shed 0 bases, with 13 bases lying between them. This chain's CDR3 is CASNLGPYSNQPQHF. The DNA of the CDR3 is TGTGCCAGCAACTTGGGGCCCTATAGCAATCAGCCCCAGCATTTT.